The 25 T cell receptor beta chains below were found in one sample sequenced in a study of shared clonotypes between healthy human individuals. Assay used: immunoSEQ multiplex PCR; TCRdb lists only in-frame clones, some missing. The sample has fewer than 400,000 clones; roughly 70% are singletons. Sequences were obtained from memory CD4+ T cells sorted from blood. Regarding subset: CD45RA-negative fraction. The receptors derive from a man under 40 in good health.

The J gene is TRBJ2-7, the V gene TRBV5-5; 8 bases are a match to TRBD1. The CDR3 is 14 residues long. V lost 4 bases, J lost 7 bases, and 10 bases stayed unmatched. The germline CDR1 and CDR2 sequences are SGHKS and YYEKEE (reference sequence). The CDR3 loop is CASSLPGQASEQYF. The CDR3 bases are TGTGCCAGCAGCCTTCCGGGACAGGCCTCGGAGCAGTACTTC.

The V gene is TRBV6-6, the J gene TRBJ1-5; 10 bases are shared with TRBD1. The CDR3 runs to 16 residues. CDR1 and CDR2 (germline): MNHNY, SVGAGI (reference sequence). J lost 5 bases, V lost 4 bases, and 8 bases had no gene match. DNA of the CDR3: TGTGCCAGCAGTTCTGGTGAGGGACAGGGGCATCAGCCCCAGCATTTT. Amino acids: CASSSGEGQGHQPQHF.

The V and J genes are TRBV11-3 and TRBJ2-3; D might be TRBD2 (5 bases). CDR1 is SGHNT, CDR2 YENEEA, per germline. CDR3 length: 13 residues. V gave up 3 bases and J gave up 4 bases, with 8 bases separating them. CDR3 sequence (DNA): TGTGCCAGCAGCTTCTCGGGATCAGATACGCAGTATTTT. It encodes CASSFSGSDTQYF.

In this sample, this clone turned up a few times. In the same sample, other DNA sequences code for this CDR3. The rearrangement joins TRBV6-6 to TRBJ2-5; D perhaps matches TRBD2 (5 bases). CDR3 length equals 14 residues. CDR1 is MNHNY, CDR2 SVGAGI, per germline (reference sequence). The germline V and J ends were trimmed by 2 bases and 4 bases, with 11 bases remaining between them. CDR3 nucleotide sequence: TGTGCCAGCAGTTACGACCCGGGGAGAGAGACCCAGTACTTC. Translating it yields CASSYDPGRETQYF.

V and J are TRBV28 and TRBJ2-7; a possible D gene is TRBD1 (6 bases). The CDR3 has 14 amino acids. CDR1 is MDHEN and CDR2 is SYDVKM in the germline V gene. V lost 5 bases, J lost 4 bases, and 15 bases lay in between. DNA of the CDR3: TGTGCCAGCAGTCTATCCAGGGGACCTTACGAGCAGTACTTC. This gives the protein CASSLSRGPYEQYF. The variable domain in full, completed from reference TRBV28 and TRBJ2-7, reads DVKVTQSSRYLVKRTGEKVFLECVQDMDHENMFWYRQDPGLGLRLIYFSYDVKMKEKGDIPEGYSVSREKKERFSLILESASTNQTSMYLCASSLSRGPYEQYFGPGTRLTVT.

This clone was seen only a few times. The gene calls are TRBV28 and TRBJ2-2, with D possibly being TRBD1 (6 bases). V dropped 1 base and J dropped 1 base, with 16 bases sitting between them. CDR1 and CDR2 (germline): MDHEN, SYDVKM. This CDR3 has 18 residues. CDR3 coding DNA: TGTGCCAGCAGTTTATTCCGGATGGGGGCATGGAACACCGGGGAGCTGTTTTTT. Protein sequence: CASSLFRMGAWNTGELFF.

The CDR3 bases are TGTGCCAGCAGCTTAAGAGGGGAAGCTGAAGCTTTCTTT. Its translation: CASSLRGEAEAFF. The chain links TRBV7-3 to TRBJ1-1; TRBD1 might be the D (5 bases). CDR1 and CDR2 from the germline V gene are SGHTA and FQGTGA. This CDR3 is built from 13 residues. V gave up 1 base and J gave up 6 bases, with 9 bases separating them.

This clone was counted ten times or more. The chain recombines TRBV30 with TRBJ2-3, with a tentative D call TRBD2 (6 bases). The V end lost 5 bases, the J end lost 7 bases, and 13 bases lay between the germline ends. This CDR3 has 12 residues. The germline gives CDR1 GTSNPN, CDR2 SVGIG (reference sequence). CDR3 sequence: CAWGTGVYTQYF. The CDR3 DNA follows: TGTGCCTGGGGCACGGGGGTCTATACGCAGTATTTT.

The chain couples TRBV2 to TRBJ2-5; possibly TRBD1 for D (6 bases). Germline CDR1 SNHLY, CDR2 FYNNEI. This CDR3 contains 13 residues. Trimming pared 7 bases from V and 7 bases from J, leaving 16 bases between. The CDR3 reads CASTDRSWGTQYF. CDR3 DNA sequence: TGTGCCAGCACAGACAGGTCATGGGGGACCCAGTACTTC.

Only a few counts were recorded for this clone. The gene calls are TRBV7-9 and TRBJ2-5; D may be TRBD2 (7 bases). Deletions cut 5 bases from V and 4 bases from J, with 14 bases between. The germline gives CDR1 SEHNR, CDR2 FQNEAQ (reference sequence). The CDR3 totals 14 residues. CDR3 in amino acids: CASSPGRGAETQYF. CDR3 DNA: TGTGCCAGCAGCCCGGGACGGGGGGCAGAGACCCAGTACTTC.

The V call is TRBV5-6, the J call TRBJ2-3; 9 bases match TRBD1. The CDR3 length is 15 residues. Germline lookup yields CDR1 SGHDT and CDR2 YYEEEE. The trim removed 3 bases at V and 4 bases at J, leaving 6 bases unmatched. This CDR3 is CASSSPDRGSDTQYF. The DNA of the CDR3 is TGTGCCAGCAGCTCCCCGGACAGGGGATCAGATACGCAGTATTTT.

The CDR3 nucleotides read TGTGCCAGCAGCTTAGGACAGTACAATGAGCAGTTCTTC. Its translation: CASSLGQYNEQFF. This chain links TRBV7-9 with TRBJ2-1, with a possible D match to TRBD1 (5 bases). The germline gives CDR1 SEHNR, CDR2 FQNEAQ (reference sequence). V was shortened by 1 base and J by 4 bases, with 5 bases between the two germline ends. This CDR3 is 13 amino acids long.

This sequence joins TRBV4-1 and TRBJ2-3, with 8 bases lining up with TRBD2. Trimming removed 1 base from V and 2 bases from J; junction bases left unmatched: 5. CDR1 and CDR2 (germline): MGHRA, YSYEKL. This CDR3 spans 16 amino acids. The CDR3 reads CASSQAGGPVTDTQYF. CDR3 coding DNA: TGCGCCAGCAGCCAAGCGGGAGGGCCTGTCACAGATACGCAGTATTTT.

CDR3 protein: CASNTGLANEQFF. The CDR3 DNA sequence: TGTGCCAGCAACACGGGACTAGCAAATGAGCAGTTCTTC. The chain employs TRBV11-2 and TRBJ2-1; 9 nucleotides line up with TRBD2. The CDR3 covers 13 residues. The V gene's germline CDR1 is SGHAT and CDR2 FQNNGV. V lost 7 bases, J lost 7 bases, and 5 bases stayed unmatched. Drawing the rest from reference TRBV11-2 and TRBJ2-1, the complete variable domain is EAGVAQSPRYKIIEKRQSVAFWCNPISGHATLYWYQQILGQGPKLLIQFQNNGVVDDSQLPKDRFSAERLKGVDSTLKIQPAKLEDSAVYLCASNTGLANEQFFGPGTRLTVL.

The rearrangement links TRBV28 to TRBJ2-7; D uncertain. The V end was cut by 5 bases, the J end by 7 bases, with 15 bases between. This CDR3 spans 13 amino acids. The germline V gene has CDR1 MDHEN and CDR2 SYDVKM. The CDR3: CASSLSPLREQYF. The CDR3 DNA follows: TGTGCCAGCAGTCTCTCACCTCTGCGGGAGCAGTACTTC. Based on the CDR3 plus reference TRBV28 and TRBJ2-7, the full variable domain is DVKVTQSSRYLVKRTGEKVFLECVQDMDHENMFWYRQDPGLGLRLIYFSYDVKMKEKGDIPEGYSVSREKKERFSLILESASTNQTSMYLCASSLSPLREQYFGPGTRLTVT.

A single count supports this clone. The V call is TRBV11-2, the J call TRBJ2-7, with D unclear. Germline V gene lookup returns CDR1 SGHAT and CDR2 FQNNGV. The CDR3 runs 15 residues. V lost 5 bases and J lost 2, with 16 bases in between. For the CDR3, the DNA is TGTGCCAGCAGCCAAGAACGGCACCCAACCTACGAGCAGTACTTC. It yields the protein CASSQERHPTYEQYF.

The V and J genes are TRBV6-5 and TRBJ2-7; 11 bases line up with TRBD1. V lost 5 bases and J lost 3; bases outside the gene matches: 3. The germline V gene encodes CDR1 MNHEY and CDR2 SVGAGI. The length of the CDR3 is 14 residues. CDR3: CASSQGTGGYEQYF. CDR3 bases: TGTGCCAGCAGTCAAGGGACAGGGGGCTACGAGCAGTACTTC.

The rearrangement uses TRBV29-1 and TRBJ2-5; D assignment may be TRBD1 or TRBD2 (6 bases each). V was shortened by 5 bases and J by 3 bases, with 10 bases between the two germline ends. The CDR3 spans 12 residues. CDR1 and CDR2 from the germline V gene are SQVTM and ANQGSEA. The CDR3 sequence: CSVLRGEETQYF. CDR3 nucleotide sequence: TGCAGCGTTCTAAGGGGGGAAGAGACCCAGTACTTC.

Turning to this clone: Other DNA sequences in the same sample also yield this CDR3. V usage is TRBV18 and J usage is TRBJ2-7, with D hard to call. The CDR3 runs to 12 residues. CDR1 KGHSH and CDR2 LQKENI come from the germline V gene. V gave up 6 bases and J gave up 0 bases, with 6 bases separating them. The CDR3 is CASSPSSYEQYF. CDR3 sequence (DNA): TGTGCCAGCTCTCCGAGCTCCTACGAGCAGTACTTC.

This chain links TRBV18 with TRBJ2-1, with D perhaps TRBD1 or TRBD2 (5 bases each). Per germline, CDR1 KGHSH and CDR2 LQKENI. This CDR3 is built from 14 residues. The V and J ends lost 3 bases and 7 bases respectively, with 13 bases between them. As DNA, the CDR3 is TGTGCCAGCTCACCGGGGTTGGGACGTAATGAGCAGTTCTTC. This translates into CASSPGLGRNEQFF. The full variable domain, with the rest looked up from reference TRBV18 and TRBJ2-1, is NAGVMQNPRHLVRRRGQEARLRCSPMKGHSHVYWYRQLPEEGLKFMVYLQKENIIDESGMPKERFSAEFPKEGPSILRIQQVVRGDSAAYFCASSPGLGRNEQFFGPGTRLTVL.

The CDR3 DNA is TGCAGCGTGCGACTAGCGGCCTACAATGAGCAGTTCTTC. Translation gives CSVRLAAYNEQFF. The V gene is TRBV29-1, the J gene TRBJ2-1; 9 bases line up with TRBD2. Unmatched junction bases numbered 2, after V lost 6 bases and J lost 2 bases. Germline lookup yields CDR1 SQVTM and CDR2 ANQGSEA. The CDR3 extends over 13 amino acids.

The V call is TRBV18, the J call TRBJ2-5, with D maybe TRBD1 (5 bases). V was pared by 10 bases and J by 2 bases, with 17 bases between. Germline lookup yields CDR1 KGHSH and CDR2 LQKENI. The CDR3 runs to 14 residues. CDR3 coding DNA: TGTGCCACCTCGTCCCCGCAGGGACAAGAGACCCAGTACTTC. Protein sequence: CATSSPQGQETQYF. Combining the CDR3 with reference TRBV18 and TRBJ2-5 gives the whole variable domain NAGVMQNPRHLVRRRGQEARLRCSPMKGHSHVYWYRQLPEEGLKFMVYLQKENIIDESGMPKERFSAEFPKEGPSILRIQQVVRGDSAAYFCATSSPQGQETQYFGPGTRLLVL.

About this clone: A much larger clone is a single base away; this may be a read error. Other DNA sequences of this sample code for an identical CDR3. This chain links TRBV5-1 with TRBJ1-4; D possibly corresponds to TRBD1 (5 bases). CDR3 length equals 15 residues. Germline V gene data show CDR1 as SGHRS and CDR2 as YFSETQ. CDR3 amino acids: CASSLRDGLNEKLFF. The DNA of the CDR3 is TGCGCTAGCAGCCTACGGGACGGACTAAATGAAAAACTGTTTTTT.

This clone has more than one count but fewer than ten. In DNA form, the CDR3 reads TGTGCCAGCAGTTATAGGTTAGAGCAGTACTTC. Translated: CASSYRLEQYF. This chain connects TRBV28 to TRBJ2-7; unclear D gene. V was pared by 4 bases and J by 7 bases, with 8 bases between. Germline assignment: CDR1 MDHEN and CDR2 SYDVKM. The CDR3 runs to 11 residues.

The DNA of the CDR3 is TGTGCCAGTAGGCAGGGAAACTACGAGCAGTACTTC. It yields the protein CASRQGNYEQYF. The chain has TRBV19 and TRBJ2-7, with D perhaps matching TRBD1 (5 bases). V was pared by 6 bases and J by 3 bases, with 9 bases between. CDR3 size: 12 residues. The germline V gene encodes CDR1 LNHDA and CDR2 SQIVND (reference sequence).